The T cell receptor (beta chain) under discussion was sequenced for a study of blood T cell repertoires in COVID-19. Study background: Nucleic acid was either cDNA or gDNA, and it came from T cells, B-cell-depleted T cells, or PBMCs.

The germline V gene encodes CDR1 GTSNPN and CDR2 SVGIG (reference sequence). The V and J ends lost 0 bases and 7 bases, in that order; junction bases with no gene match: 2. The CDR3 consists of 13 residues. Assignments of participants to cohorts depended upon their own reported clinical history. Method: immunoSEQ multiplex PCR; TCRdb's copy keeps in-frame clones and lacks some. This sample yields around 200,000 clones, of which about 87% are seen a single time; 10% to 13% belongs to the top ten. Material: PBMCs or T cells enriched from blood (not recorded which). The clonotype originates from a man between 18 and 35 years old with acute COVID-19. The chain is built from TRBV30 and TRBJ1-5; 8 nucleotides line up with TRBD1. CDR3 amino acids: CAWSVQGDQPQHF. The CDR3 nucleotides read TGTGCCTGGAGTGTACAGGGGGACCAGCCCCAGCATTTT.